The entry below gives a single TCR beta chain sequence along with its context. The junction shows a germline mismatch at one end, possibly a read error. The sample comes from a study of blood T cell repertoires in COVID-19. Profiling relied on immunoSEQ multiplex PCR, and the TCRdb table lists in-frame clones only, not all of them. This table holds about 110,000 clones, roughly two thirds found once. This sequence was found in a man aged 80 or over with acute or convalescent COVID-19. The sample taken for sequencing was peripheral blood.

The CDR3 is CASSKLAPEGNEQFF. The CDR3 coding sequence is TGTGCCAGCAGTAAGCTAGCGCCTGAGGGTAATGAGCAGTTCTTC. This chain joins TRBV19 and TRBJ2-1; a weak D match, TRBD2 (6 bases). Germline V lookup: CDR1 LNHDA, CDR2 SQIVND (reference sequence). This CDR3 contains 15 residues.